This is a list of T cell receptor beta chains from one sample in a study of shared clonotypes between healthy human individuals. Some clones are missing from TCRdb's copy, which holds only in-frame ones; the method was immunoSEQ multiplex PCR. The sample includes approximately 1.9 million clones, 80% to 95% of them seen just once. The specimen sequenced was naive CD8+ T cells from PBMCs. The receptors were gathered from a man in his late teens or twenties in good health. Some clones in this sample may be carry-over from other donors' samples. CDR3s include the opening cysteine and the closing phenylalanine or tryptophan. A D gene is named only where the DNA matches it firmly. Where a row states a size, it is once, few, many or the class of an expanded clone; other rows omit it.

>TRBV27|TRBJ2-7|TRBD2|-
TGTGCCAGCAGCCAGAATAGCGGGAGGGGTTACGAGCAGTACTTC
CASSQNSGRGYEQYF
>TRBV5-4|TRBJ1-5|-|-
TGTGCCAGCAGCTTGTGGGGCGCGGGCAATCAGCCCCAGCATTTT
CASSLWGAGNQPQHF
>TRBV15|TRBJ2-7|-|-
TGTGCCACCAGCACCCGGGGACTCTCCTACGAGCAGTACTTC
CATSTRGLSYEQYF
>TRBV5-8|TRBJ2-7|-|-
TGTGCCAGCAGCTTGGAGGGAGGCTACGAGCAGTACTTC
CASSLEGGYEQYF
>TRBV7-2|TRBJ2-2|-|-
TGTGCCAGCAGCCCCCGTAGCTTTACAGGGAACACCGGGGAGCTGTTTTTT
CASSPRSFTGNTGELFF
>TRBV4-1|TRBJ1-1|-|-
TGCGCCAGCAATGAAATCCCGGGCATAGGGCGGAACACTGAAGCTTTCTTT
CASNEIPGIGRNTEAFF
>TRBV10-3|TRBJ2-5|TRBD2|-
TGTGCCATCAGTGAGTCTCTAGCGGGTCAAGAGACCCAGTACTTC
CAISESLAGQETQYF
>TRBV9|TRBJ2-7|-|-
TGTGCCAGCAGCGTAGGAGTAGGGGAGTTCTACGAGCAGTACTTC
CASSVGVGEFYEQYF
>TRBV7-9|TRBJ1-2|-|once
TGTGCCAGCACTCCGGGGCTGTCCTATGGCTACACCTTC
CASTPGLSYGYTF
>TRBV9|TRBJ2-7|-|once
TGTGCCTCCGAGGGGGGGATCTCCTACGAGCAGTACTTC
CASEGGISYEQYF
>TRBV28|TRBJ2-2|-|once
TGTGCCAGCAGTTTATTTTCTCCCCAAGGGGAGCTGTTTTTT
CASSLFSPQGELFF
>TRBV5-1|TRBJ2-7|TRBD1|-
TGCGCCAGCAGCTCCCCGGGACAGGGCTACGAGCAGTACTTC
CASSSPGQGYEQYF
>TRBV18|TRBJ2-3|TRBD1|-
TGTGCCAGCTCACCTGATACGACAGGGTGGGAAGTGGATACGCAGTATTTT
CASSPDTTGWEVDTQYF
>TRBV9|TRBJ2-7|TRBD2|-
TGTGCCAGCAGCGTATCAGCGGGAGGGAGCTCCTACGAGCAGTACTTC
CASSVSAGGSSYEQYF
>TRBV28|TRBJ2-1|TRBD2|-
TGTGCCAGCAGGTCCGGGACTATGGAATACAATGAGCAGTTCTTC
CASRSGTMEYNEQFF
>TRBV7-6|TRBJ1-1|TRBD1|-
TGTGCCAGCAGCAAAGCAGGACAGGGTAACACTGAAGCTTTCTTT
CASSKAGQGNTEAFF
>TRBV28|TRBJ1-5|-|-
TGTGCCAGTAGTTTGACGGGGGCTGGCAATCAGCCCCAGCATTTT
CASSLTGAGNQPQHF
>TRBV11-2|TRBJ2-1|-|-
TGTGCCAGCGGGTGGGAGGTCTACAATGAGCAGTTCTTC
CASGWEVYNEQFF
>TRBV19|TRBJ1-1|-|-
TGTGCCAGTAGTATTCCGGGCTTAGGGAAGTACACTGAAGCTTTCTTT
CASSIPGLGKYTEAFF
>TRBV28|TRBJ1-5|-|-
TGTGCCAGCAGTTTAGTAACAGGCAATCAGCCCCAGCATTTT
CASSLVTGNQPQHF
>TRBV29-1|TRBJ1-4|TRBD1|once
TGCAGCGTCGCATTAACCGGGACAGATAATGAAAAACTGTTTTTT
CSVALTGTDNEKLFF
>TRBV11-2|TRBJ2-7|-|-
TGTGCCAGCAGCTTAGTCCTAGGCCGAGCCTACGAGCAGTACTTC
CASSLVLGRAYEQYF
>TRBV27|TRBJ2-7|-|-
TGTGCCAGCAGTCTTGGGATCGCCTACGAGCAGTACTTC
CASSLGIAYEQYF
>TRBV27|TRBJ2-1|-|-
TGTGCCAGCACCCTCTCGAGGGCCTACAATGAGCAGTTCTTC
CASTLSRAYNEQFF
>TRBV7-9|TRBJ2-3|-|-
TGTGCCAGCAAAACGGCGAGCGCAGATACGCAGTATTTT
CASKTASADTQYF
>TRBV7-9|TRBJ1-2|TRBD1|-
TGTGCCAGCAGTTCCATCCGGGACAGGGAAACTACTAACTATGGCTACACCTTC
CASSSIRDRETTNYGYTF
>TRBV27|TRBJ2-5|-|-
TGTGCCAGCTGTCTGAGGGCGGACCCCCAAGAGACCCAGTACTTC
CASCLRADPQETQYF
>TRBV29-1|TRBJ2-2|TRBD1|-
TGCAGCGTCAGAGACAGGGGGCAAATTGGGCTGTTTTTT
CSVRDRGQIGLFF
>TRBV4-3|TRBJ2-2|-|-
TGCGCCAGCAGCCAAGATCGTCTAGCGAGCACCGGGGAGCTGTTTTTT
CASSQDRLASTGELFF
>TRBV6-6|TRBJ1-5|-|-
TGTGCCAGCAGTTACTCGGGGGATCAGCCCCAGCATTTT
CASSYSGDQPQHF
>TRBV7-9|TRBJ2-7|-|-
TGTGCCAGCAGCTTAAATCACCCAGAGGAGTACTTC
CASSLNHPEEYF
>TRBV28|TRBJ1-1|TRBD1|-
TGTGCCAGCAGGCGACAGGGTTCCATGAACACTGAAGCTTTCTTT
CASRRQGSMNTEAFF
>TRBV19|TRBJ2-3|-|-
TGTGCCAGTAGTACCCCTACAGATACGCAGTATTTT
CASSTPTDTQYF
>TRBV4-1|TRBJ2-3|-|-
TGCGCCAGCAGCCAAGTTAGCAGGGCCCCCCCCACAGATACGCAGTATTTT
CASSQVSRAPPTDTQYF
>TRBV15|TRBJ2-7|-|-
TGTGCCACCAGCAGACCCAGAGCCCAGGGGAACTACGAGCAGTACTTC
CATSRPRAQGNYEQYF
>TRBV7-8|TRBJ2-5|-|-
TGTGCCAGCAGCTTAGTTACCCGGACGAGAGACAACGAGTGGCTCGAGACCCAGTACTTC
CASSLVTRTRDNEWLETQYF
>TRBV7-9|TRBJ2-7|TRBD2|-
TGTGCCAGCAGCTCCGCTGGACTAGCGGCTACCTACGAGCAGTACTTC
CASSSAGLAATYEQYF
>TRBV7-2|TRBJ2-7|TRBD2|-
TGTGCCAGCAGACTAGAGAACCTAGCGGGTTACGAGCAGTACTTC
CASRLENLAGYEQYF
>TRBV10-1|TRBJ2-7|TRBD1|-
TGCGCCAGCAGTGCGCCGACAGGGGGCTACGAGCAGTACTTC
CASSAPTGGYEQYF
>TRBV4-2|TRBJ2-1|TRBD2|-
TGTGCCAGCAGCCAAGATGCACGCGGAGCGGGAGGTTTTGGTGAGCAGTTCTTC
CASSQDARGAGGFGEQFF
>TRBV27|TRBJ2-7|TRBD2|-
TGTGCCAGCAGTGGAAGGCGCCTAGCGGGACCAGAAGAGCAGTACTTC
CASSGRRLAGPEEQYF
>TRBV9|TRBJ1-2|-|-
TGTGCCAGCAGCTCCCCCGGGGGTCTAGGAGGCTACACCTTC
CASSSPGGLGGYTF
>TRBV25-1|TRBJ1-1|-|-
TGTGCCAGCAGTGAATTCCGAGGGAGAGACACTGAAGCTTTCTTT
CASSEFRGRDTEAFF
>TRBV19|TRBJ1-1|-|-
TGTGCCAGTAGTCAACACCACGGGGCTTTCTTT
CASSQHHGAFF
>TRBV27|TRBJ2-7|TRBD2|-
TGTGCCAGCAGTTTATCGGCGGGAGTATTCAACGAGCAGTACTTC
CASSLSAGVFNEQYF
>TRBV7-6|TRBJ2-7|-|-
TGTGCCAGCAGCTTAGGGGCCCGATCCTACGAGCAGTACTTC
CASSLGARSYEQYF
>TRBV9|TRBJ2-3|TRBD1|-
TGTGCCAGCAGCGAGGGGGGACAGGCTACAGATACGCAGTATTTT
CASSEGGQATDTQYF
>TRBV11-2|TRBJ2-7|-|-
TGTGCCAGCAGCTTACAGTCCGGGACCCCCCCCTACGAGCAGTACTTC
CASSLQSGTPPYEQYF
>TRBV4-2|TRBJ1-2|TRBD1|-
TGTGCCAGCAGCCGCCAAACAGGGGAAAACTATGGCTACACCTTC
CASSRQTGENYGYTF
>TRBV7-9|TRBJ2-2|TRBD2|-
TGTGCCAGCAGCTTGCCTAGCGGACCGCGGGAGGGGTCCGGGGAGCTGTTTTTT
CASSLPSGPREGSGELFF
>TRBV19|TRBJ2-1|-|-
TGTGCCAGTAGTATCGACGGCAGCTCCTACAATGAGCAGTTCTTC
CASSIDGSSYNEQFF
>TRBV5-1|TRBJ1-2|-|-
TGCGCCAGCAGCTTGGATCGTGCTTGGGGGCAGAACTATGGCTACACCTTC
CASSLDRAWGQNYGYTF
>TRBV7-8|TRBJ1-5|-|-
TGTGCCAGCAGCTTACTTAGCCGATCGGGCAATCAGCCCCAGCATTTT
CASSLLSRSGNQPQHF
>TRBV29-1|TRBJ2-1|-|-
TGCAGCGTTGCAGACCGGGGCAACAATGAGCAGTTCTTC
CSVADRGNNEQFF
>TRBV4-3|TRBJ2-7|TRBD2|-
TGCGCCAGCAGCCAGAACCTAGCGGGGTCCTACGAGCAGTACTTC
CASSQNLAGSYEQYF
>TRBV25-1|TRBJ1-1|-|-
TGTGCCAGCAGTGAATCCCGGACGGCGAACACTGAAGCTTTCTTT
CASSESRTANTEAFF
>TRBV28|TRBJ2-3|TRBD1|-
TGTGCCAGCAGTTTTCTCCGGACAGGGGTGCCCACAGATACGCAGTATTTT
CASSFLRTGVPTDTQYF
>TRBV27|TRBJ2-1|-|-
TGTGCCAGCAGTTTTGCGGGGAGCTCCTACAATGAGCAGTTCTTC
CASSFAGSSYNEQFF
>TRBV10-3|TRBJ2-7|TRBD2|once
TGTGCCATCAGTGCCGCTAGCGGGATTTATTACGAGCAGTACTTC
CAISAASGIYYEQYF
>TRBV6-4|TRBJ1-1|-|-
TGTGCCAGCAGTGAAAGTCGACAAAACACTGAAGCTTTCTTT
CASSESRQNTEAFF